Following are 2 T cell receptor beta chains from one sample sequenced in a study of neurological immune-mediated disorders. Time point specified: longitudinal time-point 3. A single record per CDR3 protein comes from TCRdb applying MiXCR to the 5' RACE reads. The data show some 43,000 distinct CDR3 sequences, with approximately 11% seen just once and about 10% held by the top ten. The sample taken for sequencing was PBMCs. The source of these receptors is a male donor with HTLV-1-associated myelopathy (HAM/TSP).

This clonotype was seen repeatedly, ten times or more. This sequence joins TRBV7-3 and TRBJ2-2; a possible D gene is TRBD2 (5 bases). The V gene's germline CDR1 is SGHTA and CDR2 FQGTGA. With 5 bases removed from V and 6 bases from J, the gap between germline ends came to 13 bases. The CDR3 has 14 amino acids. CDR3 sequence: CASSPGPEAGELFF. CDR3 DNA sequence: TGTGCCAGCAGCCCCGGCCCGGAGGCCGGGGAGCTGTTTTTT.

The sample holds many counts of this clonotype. The CDR3 DNA sequence: TGCGCCAGCAGCGTGACGGCACCTAATGAAAAACTGTTTTTT. Its translation: CASSVTAPNEKLFF. The chain uses TRBV5-1 and TRBJ1-4; D remains ambiguous. The CDR3 has 14 residues. Trimming shortened V by 4 bases and J by 3 bases, and 10 bases separated the two germline ends. The germline V gene encodes CDR1 SGHRS and CDR2 YFSETQ. Full variable domain (remainder filled in from reference TRBV5-1 and TRBJ1-4): KAGVTQTPRYLIKTRGQQVTLSCSPISGHRSVSWYQQTPGQGLQFLFEYFSETQRNKGNFPGRFSGRQFSNSRSEMNVSTLELGDSALYLCASSVTAPNEKLFFGSGTQLSVL.